A single sample gave rise to the 6 T cell receptor beta chains below, sequenced in a study of cytomegalovirus exposure and HLA in healthy donors. Sequenced by immunoSEQ multiplex PCR; TCRdb stores in-frame clones only, minus some. This table has roughly 150,000 clones, roughly nine tenths appearing once. The sequencing sample was made of PBMCs. Receptor source: a woman between 18 and 30 years old in good health and CMV-seropositive.

The rearrangement uses TRBV28 and TRBJ2-7; 12 nucleotides agree with TRBD2. Germline V gives CDR1 MDHEN, CDR2 SYDVKM. This CDR3 spans 16 amino acids. V shed 4 bases, J shed 2 bases, and the junction held 6 bases outside the gene matches. The CDR3 DNA sequence: TGTGCCAGCAGTTCCCCCGGACTAGCGGGGACCTACGAGCAGTACTTC. It is translated as CASSSPGLAGTYEQYF.

The chain carries TRBV18 and TRBJ1-2; 12 bases line up with TRBD1. After removal of 6 bases from V and 7 bases from J, the junction contained 6 bases not matched to a gene. The CDR3 loop spans 14 amino acids. Germline CDR1 reads KGHSH; CDR2 reads LQKENI. The CDR3 coding sequence is TGTGCCAGCTCCCTAAGGGACAGGGGGCCTGGCTACACCTTC. Its translation is CASSLRDRGPGYTF.

The chain combines TRBV11-3 with TRBJ2-5; D might be TRBD1 (7 bases). Trimming removed 5 bases at V and 5 bases at J, with 15 bases between. The germline gives CDR1 SGHNT, CDR2 YENEEA. This CDR3 is built from 14 residues. In nucleotides, the CDR3 is TGTGCCAGCAGCCCAGGGGGGCCGGGGGAGACCCAGTACTTC. It translates to CASSPGGPGETQYF.

CDR3 in amino acids: CAISESTPYTGEQYF. In DNA form, the CDR3 reads TGTGCCATCAGTGAGAGCACTCCTTACACAGGAGAGCAGTACTTC. This chain links TRBV10-3 with TRBJ2-7, with D tentatively TRBD1 (5 bases). V lost 2 bases and J lost 7, with 18 bases in between. The CDR3 extends over 15 amino acids. Germline values: CDR1 ENHRY, CDR2 SYGVKD.

The chain uses TRBV4-3 and TRBJ2-1; D possibly corresponds to TRBD1 (5 bases). The CDR3 covers 15 residues. Trimming cost V 0 bases and J 6 bases, with 12 bases left between them. The germline CDR1 and CDR2 sequences are LGHNA and YSLEER. This chain's CDR3 is CASSQDLAGSNEQFF. The CDR3 nucleotides read TGCGCCAGCAGCCAAGATTTGGCAGGGTCCAATGAGCAGTTCTTC.

The V and J genes are TRBV10-1 and TRBJ2-2; no reliable D call. V was clipped by 8 bases and J by 4 bases, with 11 bases between them. Germline V lookup: CDR1 WNHNN, CDR2 SYGVQD (reference sequence). The CDR3 sequence is 13 residues long. CDR3 sequence: CASGLSVTGELFF. DNA of the CDR3: TGCGCCAGCGGTCTGAGCGTCACCGGGGAGCTGTTTTTT.